What follows are 27 T cell receptor beta chains derived from one specimen sequenced in a study of chemoradiotherapy in HPV16-positive cancers. The data were produced by immunoSEQ multiplex PCR, yet TCRdb's version contains in-frame clones alone and is incomplete. This sample has 6,500 or so clones, with around 91% found just once. This specimen was tumor tissue, taken from a patient who underwent chemoradiotherapy. All receptors come from a human donor with HPV-associated anogenital cancer.

The V gene is TRBV4-2, the J gene TRBJ2-3; no clear D gene. V lost 5 bases and J 5 bases, leaving 11 bases between the germline ends. From germline, CDR1 is LGHNA and CDR2 YNFKEQ. This CDR3 is built from 13 residues. In nucleotides, the CDR3 is TGTGCCAGCAGCTCTAGACTTGAAGATACGCAGTATTTT. Translating it yields CASSSRLEDTQYF.

The chain is built from TRBV19 and TRBJ2-3, with D maybe TRBD2 (5 bases). The CDR3 runs to 14 residues. Germline V gene sequence: CDR1 LNHDA, CDR2 SQIVND (reference sequence). Trimming took off 6 bases at V and 0 bases at J, with 10 bases between the two ends. Here the CDR3 DNA reads TGTGCCAGTAGGAGCGGAGCGAGCACAGATACGCAGTATTTT. Translating gives CASRSGASTDTQYF.

The J gene is TRBJ2-7, the V gene TRBV27; TRBD1 matches at 9 bases. Per the germline V gene, CDR1 is MNHEY and CDR2 is SMNVEV (reference sequence). There are 13 residues in the CDR3. V shed 10 bases, J shed 2 bases, and the junction held 6 bases outside the gene matches. This chain's CDR3 is CANSGTGTYEQYF. The CDR3 coding sequence is TGTGCCAACTCCGGGACAGGGACCTACGAGCAGTACTTC.

As concerns this clone: The same CDR3 arises from other DNA sequences in this sample as well. The chain has TRBV7-8 and TRBJ2-2; D is uncertain. Trimming removed 4 bases from V and 7 bases from J, with 7 bases in between. This CDR3 has 12 residues. CDR1 and CDR2 from the germline V gene are SGHVS and FQNEAQ. For the CDR3, the DNA is TGTGCCAGCAGCTCGCATCTCGGGGAGCTGTTTTTT. This sequence encodes CASSSHLGELFF.

The chain joins TRBV19 to TRBJ1-2, with 7 bases matching TRBD1. V dropped 1 base and J dropped 4; count of bases not matched to a gene: 9. Looked up from germline, CDR1 is LNHDA and CDR2 is SQIVND (reference sequence). The length of the CDR3 is 16 residues. CDR3 in DNA: TGTGCCAGTAGTATAGTCGGGCAGGGGGGTCTCTATGGCTACACCTTC. It is translated as CASSIVGQGGLYGYTF.

This chain links TRBV2 with TRBJ2-6; TRBD1 matches 7 bases. The junction had 4 bases not matched to a gene; V was cut back by 5 bases and J by 0 bases. From germline, CDR1 is SNHLY and CDR2 FYNNEI. The CDR3 sequence is 16 residues long. CDR3 region: CASSKGTDSGANVLTF. The CDR3 bases are TGTGCCAGCAGTAAGGGGACAGACTCTGGGGCCAACGTCCTGACTTTC.

The chain couples TRBV27 to TRBJ1-1; D remains ambiguous. The CDR3 length is 14 residues. Deletions cut 3 bases from V and 1 base from J, with 9 bases between. From germline, CDR1 is MNHEY and CDR2 SMNVEV (reference sequence). The DNA for the CDR3 is TGTGCCAGCAGTTTGCATAACGGGAACACTGAAGCTTTCTTT. Translation: CASSLHNGNTEAFF.

CDR3 DNA sequence: TGTGCCAGCAGCGAGAGGGACAGGGTAAATCCAAACACCGGGGAGCTGTTTTTT. Protein product: CASSERDRVNPNTGELFF. V is TRBV7-9 and J is TRBJ2-2, with TRBD1 matching 9 bases. The CDR3 runs to 18 residues. CDR1 is SEHNR, CDR2 FQNEAQ, per germline (reference sequence). The junction had 12 bases not matched to a gene; V was cut back by 5 bases and J by 2 bases.

The V gene is TRBV29-1, the J gene TRBJ1-1, with TRBD1 matching 8 bases. V was pared by 4 bases and J by 11 bases, with 6 bases of the junction left unmatched. This CDR3 is 11 amino acids long. CDR1 is SQVTM and CDR2 is ANQGSEA in the germline V gene. The CDR3 sequence is CSVGTGSGAFF. CDR3 bases: TGCAGCGTTGGGACAGGGTCGGGGGCTTTCTTT.

The chain employs TRBV29-1 and TRBJ2-1; TRBD2 aligns across 9 bases. CDR3 length: 12 residues. Looked up from germline, CDR1 is SQVTM and CDR2 is ANQGSEA. With 5 bases clipped from V and 7 bases from J, the junction kept 3 bases outside the gene matches. In DNA, the CDR3 is TGCAGCGTTTCGACTAGCGGTAATGAGCAGTTCTTC. It encodes CSVSTSGNEQFF.

The chain recombines TRBV7-9 with TRBJ1-3, with 8 bases lining up with TRBD1. The CDR3 length is 14 residues. J was trimmed by 2 bases and V by 4 bases; bases with no gene match: 1. Looked up from germline, CDR1 is SEHNR and CDR2 is FQNEAQ (reference sequence). CDR3 nucleotides: TGTGCCAGCAGCTCGGACAGGGCTGGAAACACCATATATTTT. Encoded protein: CASSSDRAGNTIYF. Complete variable domain (other parts from reference TRBV7-9 and TRBJ1-3): DTGVSQNPRHKITKRGQNVTFRCDPISEHNRLYWYRQTLGQGPEFLTYFQNEAQLEKSRLLSDRFSAERPKGSFSTLEIQRTEQGDSAMYLCASSSDRAGNTIYFGEGSWLTVV.

The chain combines TRBV5-1 with TRBJ2-1, with a weak D call TRBD2 (6 bases). The CDR3 totals 13 residues. Trimming removed 3 bases from V and 6 bases from J, with 10 bases in between. From germline, CDR1 is SGHRS and CDR2 YFSETQ. Here the CDR3 reads CASSSRDSNEQFF. DNA of the CDR3: TGCGCCAGCAGCTCCCGGGACTCCAATGAGCAGTTCTTC.

V is TRBV6-1 and J is TRBJ1-2; D ambiguous. The CDR3 has 12 amino acids. Trimming pared 0 bases from V and 5 bases from J, leaving 4 bases between. Germline CDR1 is MNHNS and CDR2 is SASEGT. The CDR3 DNA is TGTGCCAGCAGTGAAGCCGGGTATGGCTACACCTTC. Translated: CASSEAGYGYTF.

The gene calls are TRBV6-5 and TRBJ2-1, with D possibly TRBD2 on 5 matching bases. Deletions cut 0 bases from V and 4 bases from J, with 7 bases between. CDR1 and CDR2 (germline): MNHEY, SVGAGI. The CDR3 totals 14 residues. CDR3 in amino acids: CASSYSDYYNEQFF. The CDR3 nucleotides are TGTGCCAGCAGTTACTCCGACTATTACAATGAGCAGTTCTTC.

The J gene is TRBJ2-7, the V gene TRBV27; 7 bases agree with TRBD1. CDR3 length equals 13 residues. Germline values: CDR1 MNHEY, CDR2 SMNVEV (reference sequence). Trimming at V came to 6 bases and at J to 2 bases, leaving 4 bases not matched to a gene. The CDR3 DNA follows: TGTGCCAGCAGCCGGGACAGCGCCTACGAGCAGTACTTC. It is translated as CASSRDSAYEQYF.

The chain has TRBV6-1 and TRBJ2-7, with unresolved D. CDR1 MNHNS and CDR2 SASEGT come from the germline V gene. The V and J ends lost 0 bases and 5 bases respectively, with 11 bases between them. CDR3 size: 14 residues. The CDR3, as DNA: TGTGCCAGCAGTGAAGCAGGAAGCCGAAACGAGCAGTACTTC. Protein sequence: CASSEAGSRNEQYF.

The V gene is TRBV5-1, the J gene TRBJ2-1, with 10 bases fitting TRBD2. CDR3 size: 13 residues. CDR1 SGHRS and CDR2 YFSETQ come from the germline V gene. J gave up 6 bases and V 3 bases, and 0 bases lay outside the gene matches. CDR3 in DNA: TGCGCCAGCAGCTGGACTAGCGGCAATGAGCAGTTCTTC. This codes for CASSWTSGNEQFF. The full variable domain, with the rest looked up from reference TRBV5-1 and TRBJ2-1, is KAGVTQTPRYLIKTRGQQVTLSCSPISGHRSVSWYQQTPGQGLQFLFEYFSETQRNKGNFPGRFSGRQFSNSRSEMNVSTLELGDSALYLCASSWTSGNEQFFGPGTRLTVL.

The chain couples TRBV4-1 to TRBJ2-2, with a weak D call TRBD2 (6 bases). The CDR3 length is 18 residues. The germline V and J ends were trimmed by 5 bases and 2 bases, with 21 bases remaining between them. Looked up from germline, CDR1 is MGHRA and CDR2 is YSYEKL. The CDR3 bases are TGCGCCAGCAGCTATGGGACGGGAGTGGGTGACAACACCGGGGAGCTGTTTTTT. It encodes CASSYGTGVGDNTGELFF.

Comment on this clone: One end of the junction does not line up with germline, which may come from a read error. The chain has TRBV6-5 and TRBJ2-1, with 9 bases lining up with TRBD2. The germline V gene has CDR1 MNHEY and CDR2 SVGAGI. The CDR3 loop spans 15 amino acids. CDR3 region: CASSYSIFSGSWTVF. The CDR3 DNA follows: TGTGCCAGCAGTTACTCGATTTTTAGCGGGAGTTGGACCGTCTTC.

V and J are TRBV28 and TRBJ1-1; 7 positions match TRBD1. This CDR3 has 15 amino acids. V lost 7 bases and J lost 1; bases outside the gene matches: 9. Germline V gene lookup returns CDR1 MDHEN and CDR2 SYDVKM. CDR3 region: CASTRRDRANTEAFF. The CDR3 coding sequence is TGTGCCAGCACCAGACGAGACAGGGCGAACACTGAAGCTTTCTTT.

This rearrangement joins TRBV21-1 to TRBJ2-7; TRBD2, as called in the table, went unchecked against the DNA. TRBV21-1 is assigned pseudogene status. The CDR3 covers 13 residues. The CDR3 protein is CASSSGSSYEQYF. The DNA of the CDR3 is TGTGCCAGCAGCTCGGGATCATCCTACGAGCAGTACTTC.

This clone was observed once. V is TRBV4-1 and J is TRBJ2-4; D is ambiguous. Between the trimmed V and J ends, which lost 3 bases and 11 bases, there was a span of 17 bases. From germline, CDR1 is MGHRA and CDR2 YSYEKL. The CDR3 loop spans 14 amino acids. The CDR3, as DNA: TGCGCCAGCAGCCAGGATCCCACTGTTTTGGTTCAGTACTTC. Encoded protein: CASSQDPTVLVQYF.

The gene calls are TRBV5-1 and TRBJ1-2; 10 bases are shared with TRBD1. Per the germline V gene, CDR1 is SGHRS and CDR2 is YFSETQ. The length of the CDR3 is 15 residues. Unmatched junction bases numbered 7, after V lost 0 bases and J lost 8 bases. This CDR3 is CASSLVMGQGYGYTF. The CDR3 DNA is TGCGCCAGCAGCTTGGTAATGGGACAGGGGTACGGCTACACCTTC. Filled out from reference TRBV5-1 and TRBJ1-2, the complete variable domain reads KAGVTQTPRYLIKTRGQQVTLSCSPISGHRSVSWYQQTPGQGLQFLFEYFSETQRNKGNFPGRFSGRQFSNSRSEMNVSTLELGDSALYLCASSLVMGQGYGYTFGSGTRLTVV.

The genes are TRBV4-1 and TRBJ1-6; D possibly corresponds to TRBD1 (5 bases). Per the germline V gene, CDR1 is MGHRA and CDR2 is YSYEKL. This CDR3 has 16 amino acids. Trimming left V 4 bases short and J 9 bases short, with 19 bases between. The CDR3 protein is CASSPQRSGLGSPLHF. The CDR3 DNA reads TGCGCCAGCAGCCCCCAGCGCTCAGGGTTAGGTTCACCCCTCCACTTT.

In its sample, this clone was seen once. The chain couples TRBV15 to TRBJ1-1; unclear D gene. CDR1 LNHNV and CDR2 YYDKDF come from the germline V gene (reference sequence). Trimming stripped 3 bases from V and 4 bases from J, with 9 bases between. This CDR3 has 13 amino acids. CDR3: CATSSGWATEAFF. The CDR3 bases are TGTGCCACCAGCAGCGGGTGGGCCACTGAAGCTTTCTTT.

This clone was found once. This rearrangement joins TRBV5-1 to TRBJ2-3; 8 positions agree with TRBD2. Germline trimming cut 4 bases from V and 5 bases from J; bases unmatched to any gene: 12. The CDR3 is made up of 16 amino acids. Germline-derived CDR1 and CDR2 are SGHRS and YFSETQ. The CDR3 region has the DNA TGCGCCAGCAGCCTGAGGACTAGCTCTGGACTAGATACGCAGTATTTT. Protein sequence: CASSLRTSSGLDTQYF.

V gene TRBV5-1 combines with J gene TRBJ2-5; D possibly corresponds to TRBD2 (6 bases). The V end was cut by 1 base, the J end by 5 bases, with 12 bases between. Germline CDR1 reads SGHRS; CDR2 reads YFSETQ. The CDR3 totals 14 residues. This chain's CDR3 is CASSLSAGRETQYF. The CDR3 coding sequence is TGCGCCAGCAGCTTGAGTGCAGGGAGGGAGACCCAGTACTTC.